This T cell receptor beta chain was obtained from a study of molecular identifiers for immune sequencing clone quantification. Notes on the study in general: Spike-in Jurkat TCR RNA from a single cell reportedly registered among one million naive cells. Clones above 20 RNA copies contained over 97% of effector molecules but under 1% of naive ones. Highly expanded clones may be undercounted when identical TCR molecules share barcodes.

A CD8+CD4-CCR7+CD45RA+ phenotype served as the sorting definition for naive CD8 T cells. This clonotype was found many times. The antigen is undetermined. TCRdb used MiXCR to reprocess the PCR reads, holding one entry per CDR3 protein. Among some 320,000 distinct CDR3 sequences listed, roughly 24% were seen once. Germline lookup yields CDR1 SGDLS and CDR2 YYNGEE. This CDR3 comprises 14 residues. V was clipped by 2 bases and J by 1 base, with 9 bases between them. The source is a human donor in good health. Some libraries in this study had Jurkat cell RNA spiked in. The chain recombines TRBV9 with TRBJ2-5; no clear D gene. The sequenced sample was naive CD8+ T cells from blood, with Jurkat cell RNA spiked in. Subset indicated: FACS-sorted CD8+CD4-CCR7+CD45RA+ naive T cells. CDR3: CASSVWGTQETQYF. The CDR3 coding sequence is TGTGCCAGCAGCGTTTGGGGTACCCAAGAGACCCAGTACTTC.